This TCR beta chain stems from a study of shared clonotypes between healthy human individuals. Notes on this clone: Its matching antigen is unknown.

Genomic DNA per cell subset filled all wells of several immunoSEQ plates. Per the original data handling: ImmunoSEQ output lacked quality scores and full-length reads, limiting matched filtering. Clones were sequenced by immunoSEQ multiplex PCR, and TCRdb holds only the in-frame ones, with some missing. V and J calls and clone size follow that table, whereas D and trimming were derived from the DNA. The sample lists about 2.4 million clones; approximately 92% were seen once. Germline V gene data show CDR1 as WSHSY and CDR2 as SAAADI. This CDR3 has 14 residues. Unmatched junction bases numbered 4, after V lost 6 bases and J lost 4 bases. Study outcomes and limitations: Incomplete sequencing of sorted subsets was indicated by rarefaction despite large depth. Exclusively blood specimens were collected; tissue repertoires likely differ.

This clonotype was sampled from a man aged 18 to 35 in good health. Sample: naive CD4+ T cells sorted from blood. Described subset: CD45RA+ positively selected. The V call is TRBV10-2, the J call TRBJ2-2, with 8 bases that match TRBD1. CDR3 residues: CASSQGAGTGELFF. The CDR3 DNA reads as TGCGCCAGCAGCCAGGGGGCGGGCACCGGGGAGCTGTTTTTT.